These 23 T cell receptor beta chains were sequenced from one sample in a study of blood T cells in healthy people across ages. A J-beta primer mix and a sample-barcoded 5' primer were used in a second PCR of roughly 6 to 11 cycles. Using its own MiXCR run on the 5' RACE reads, TCRdb lists one record per CDR3 protein. In the table there are approximately 1.5 million distinct CDR3 sequences, around 40% of which are singletons. What was sequenced was blood. The origin of the receptors is a woman between 18 and 29 years old in good health.

CDR3 sequence: CASSFLWGTDTQYF. Here the CDR3 DNA reads TGTGCCAGCAGTTTTCTATGGGGCACAGATACGCAGTATTTT. V and J are TRBV12-3 or TRBV12-4 and TRBJ2-3; no definite D call. V was pared by 3 bases and J by 1 base, with 8 bases between. The CDR3 is made up of 14 amino acids.

This clonotype was counted only a few times. The chain links TRBV7-6 to TRBJ2-7; 8 bases line up with TRBD2. V shed 5 bases and J 8 bases; nucleotides not matched to a gene: 14. This CDR3 contains 15 residues. Germline values: CDR1 SGHVS, CDR2 FNYEAQ. The chain's CDR3 is CASSRTGTSGHKQYF. The CDR3 DNA follows: TGTGCCAGCAGCCGAACTGGGACTAGTGGGCACAAGCAGTACTTC.

This clonotype has a handful of counts. A read error may account for a junction end that differs from germline. The rearrangement joins TRBV20-1 to TRBJ1-6, with D possibly TRBD1 on 6 matching bases. Germline V gene sequence: CDR1 DFQATT, CDR2 SNEGSKA (reference sequence). This CDR3 contains 17 residues. In nucleotides, the CDR3 is TGCAGTGCTAGTAAAGAGCGGCCAGGGGCTGTAAATTCACCCCCCCACTTT. This sequence encodes CSASKERPGAVNSPPHF.

Only a few counts were recorded for this clonotype. J is TRBJ1-1 and V is TRBV4-1, with TRBD1 matching 10 bases. Germline values: CDR1 MGHRA, CDR2 YSYEKL. The V and J ends lost 3 bases and 3 bases, in that order; junction bases with no gene match: 7. This CDR3 contains 16 residues. The CDR3 sequence: CASSQPDRGAHTEAFF. The DNA of the CDR3 is TGCGCCAGCAGCCAGCCGGACAGGGGGGCGCACACTGAAGCTTTCTTT.

The chain couples TRBV10-3 to TRBJ2-1, with 7 bases lining up with TRBD2. V trimming: 9 bases; J trimming: 6 bases; junction bases outside the gene matches: 8. Germline V gene lookup returns CDR1 ENHRY and CDR2 SYGVKD. CDR3 length equals 13 residues. For the CDR3, the DNA is TGTGCCATAAGCACGGGACTACTCAATGAGCAGTTCTTC. Encoded protein: CAISTGLLNEQFF.

This clonotype was counted only a few times. The genes are TRBV5-1 and TRBJ2-1; 12 bases map to TRBD2. Germline CDR1 SGHRS, CDR2 YFSETQ. With V trimmed by 5 bases and J by 9 bases, 9 bases remained unmatched. The CDR3 is made up of 15 amino acids. This chain's CDR3 is CASRLAGGKLGEQFF. The CDR3 DNA follows: TGCGCCAGCAGACTAGCGGGGGGCAAACTTGGTGAGCAGTTCTTC.

V and J are TRBV27 and TRBJ1-1, with D hard to call. Germline CDR1 MNHEY, CDR2 SMNVEV (reference sequence). The V end lost 7 bases, the J end lost 0 bases, and 18 bases lay between the germline ends. This CDR3 spans 16 amino acids. The CDR3 is CASTQRWQNMNTEAFF. For the CDR3, the DNA is TGTGCCAGCACCCAGAGGTGGCAGAACATGAACACTGAAGCTTTCTTT.

V gene TRBV6-6 combines with J gene TRBJ2-4; possibly TRBD2 for D (7 bases). V was pared by 2 bases and J by 6 bases, with 8 bases between. The CDR3 consists of 13 residues. Germline V gene lookup returns CDR1 MNHNY and CDR2 SVGAGI (reference sequence). CDR3 region: CASSYGGANIQYF. The CDR3 DNA follows: TGTGCCAGCAGTTACGGGGGGGCAAACATTCAGTACTTC.

This clonotype has a handful of counts. The V and J genes are TRBV28 and TRBJ2-1; D remains ambiguous. The ends were cut back, 3 bases at V and 10 bases at J, with 10 bases in the middle. The V gene's germline CDR1 is MDHEN and CDR2 SYDVKM. The CDR3 is made up of 12 amino acids. The CDR3 region is CASSFGPLEQFF. In DNA, the CDR3 is TGTGCCAGCAGTTTCGGCCCGCTGGAGCAGTTCTTC.

CDR3 sequence: CAWTDGTGPYEQYF. The CDR3 bases are TGTGCCTGGACGGACGGGACAGGGCCCTACGAGCAGTACTTC. This rearrangement joins TRBV30 to TRBJ2-7; 9 bases line up with TRBD1. CDR1 GTSNPN and CDR2 SVGIG come from the germline V gene (reference sequence). Trimming cost V 4 bases and J 2 bases; bases outside gene matches: 6. CDR3 length: 14 residues.

The chain has TRBV27 and TRBJ2-7; D may be TRBD2 (5 bases). The CDR3 is 13 amino acids. Looked up from germline, CDR1 is MNHEY and CDR2 is SMNVEV (reference sequence). The V gene lost 3 bases and the J gene lost 3 bases, with 9 bases spanning the gap. CDR3 in DNA: TGTGCCAGCAGTTTGGGAGCCTACTACGAGCAGTACTTC. Protein: CASSLGAYYEQYF.

This rearrangement joins TRBV28 to TRBJ2-7, with D tentatively TRBD1 or TRBD2 (5 bases each). This CDR3 is 16 amino acids long. Germline V gene lookup returns CDR1 MDHEN and CDR2 SYDVKM. Trimming removed 4 bases from V and 6 bases from J, with 22 bases in between. In DNA form, the CDR3 reads TGTGCCAGCAGTTCTCCGTTGCCGGGACGGGGCGGCGAGCAGTACTTC. It specifies CASSSPLPGRGGEQYF.

In DNA, the CDR3 is TGTGCCAGCAGTTTGAGAACTAGCGGGAGGCTTCACTACGAGCAGTACTTC. Its protein product is CASSLRTSGRLHYEQYF. This chain joins TRBV12-3 or TRBV12-4 and TRBJ2-4; 12 bases are a match to TRBD2. Near its end, the DNA agrees better with TRBJ2-7, so the J call may be wrong. The CDR3 is 17 amino acids.

The chain combines TRBV5-1 with TRBJ1-1; D unclear. The V end lost 1 base, the J end lost 4 bases, and 8 bases lay between the germline ends. Germline loops: CDR1 SGHRS, CDR2 YFSETQ. CDR3 length equals 13 residues. This CDR3 reads CASSLHGSTEAFF. The CDR3 nucleotides are TGCGCCAGCAGCTTGCACGGCTCCACTGAAGCTTTCTTT.

With respect to this clonotype: At one end, the junction sequence differs from germline, possibly due to a read error. The V call is TRBV20-1, the J call TRBJ2-6; TRBD1 agrees at 9 bases. This CDR3 has 17 amino acids. Germline lookup yields CDR1 DFQATT and CDR2 SNEGSKA (reference sequence). The CDR3 nucleotides read TGCAGTGCTGGAGATAGAGGGACAGGGTCTGGGGCCAACGTCCTGACTTTC. It yields the protein CSAGDRGTGSGANVLTF.

In this sample, this clonotype turned up a few times. This rearrangement joins TRBV7-6 to TRBJ2-3, with D maybe TRBD2 (7 bases). Trimming cost V 4 bases and J 0 bases, with 14 bases left between them. The CDR3 covers 16 residues. The germline CDR1 and CDR2 sequences are SGHVS and FNYEAQ. CDR3 DNA: TGTGCCAGCAGCTCCCCGGGGGGCACTAGCACAGATACGCAGTATTTT. Its translation: CASSSPGGTSTDTQYF.

The count of this clonotype is one. The chain has TRBV7-6 and TRBJ2-3; TRBD2 might be the D (6 bases). The germline CDR1 and CDR2 sequences are SGHVS and FNYEAQ. The CDR3 covers 17 residues. V was cut by 0 bases and J by 3 bases, with 16 bases left in between. The CDR3: CASSLALWFRGTDTQYF. For the CDR3, the DNA is TGTGCCAGCAGCTTAGCGCTGTGGTTCCGGGGGACAGATACGCAGTATTTT. Complete variable domain (other parts from reference TRBV7-6 and TRBJ2-3): GAGVSQSPRYKVTKRGQDVALRCDPISGHVSLYWYRQALGQGPEFLTYFNYEAQQDKSGLPNDRFSAERPEGSISTLTIQRTEQRDSAMYRCASSLALWFRGTDTQYFGPGTRLTVL.

The chain is built from TRBV6-2 or TRBV6-3 and TRBJ2-3, with TRBD1 matching over 7 bases. The trim removed 4 bases at V and 0 bases at J, leaving 13 bases unmatched. Looked up from germline, CDR1 is MNHEY and CDR2 is SVGEGT. This CDR3 comprises 18 residues. CDR3 bases: TGTGCCAGCAGTTCCCAGGGACAGTTGTCTACTAGCACAGATACGCAGTATTTT. Residues: CASSSQGQLSTSTDTQYF.

The genes are TRBV27 and TRBJ2-3; 9 nucleotides agree with TRBD2. The germline V gene has CDR1 MNHEY and CDR2 SMNVEV (reference sequence). With V trimmed by 4 bases and J by 6 bases, 2 bases remained unmatched. The CDR3 extends over 13 amino acids. The DNA for the CDR3 is TGTGCCAGCAGTTACAGCGGGAGGGATACGCAGTATTTT. It is translated as CASSYSGRDTQYF.

This clonotype showed up just a few times. The chain joins TRBV27 to TRBJ1-6; no clear D gene. The CDR3 covers 14 residues. V shed 4 bases and J shed 7 bases, with 11 bases lying between them. From germline, CDR1 is MNHEY and CDR2 SMNVEV (reference sequence). The CDR3 protein is CASSSLPMNSPLHF. The CDR3 region has the DNA TGTGCCAGCAGTTCCCTCCCAATGAATTCACCCCTCCACTTT.

The rearrangement links TRBV20-1 to TRBJ2-2; D gene unclear. The germline V gene encodes CDR1 DFQATT and CDR2 SNEGSKA (reference sequence). Trimming shortened V by 1 base and J by 1 base, and 4 bases separated the two germline ends. This CDR3 has 13 residues. The CDR3, as DNA: TGCAGTGCTAGAGTCGGGAACACCGGGGAGCTGTTTTTT. Translation: CSARVGNTGELFF.

This chain uses TRBV3-1 with TRBJ2-1; no firm D call. Germline CDR1 is LGHDT and CDR2 is YNNKEL (reference sequence). Trimming removed 4 bases at V and 5 bases at J, with 21 bases between. The CDR3 has 17 residues. CDR3 sequence (DNA): TGTGCCAGCAGCCCCCCCGACCGTTATGACCTGAACAATGAGCAGTTCTTC. This codes for CASSPPDRYDLNNEQFF.

This clonotype was observed a few times. The chain has TRBV5-1 and TRBJ2-1, with a possible D match to TRBD1 (6 bases). The ends were cut back, 2 bases at V and 4 bases at J, with 13 bases in the middle. This CDR3 is 15 amino acids long. Per germline, CDR1 SGHRS and CDR2 YFSETQ. The CDR3 protein is CASSFDRTDYNEQFF. CDR3 DNA sequence: TGCGCCAGCAGCTTCGACCGGACAGATTACAATGAGCAGTTCTTC.